The clone carrying this T cell receptor (beta chain) was seen a few times. Germline CDR1 and CDR2: SNHLY and FYNNEI. Between the trimmed V and J ends, which lost 7 bases and 0 bases, there was a span of 9 bases. CDR3 length: 13 residues. The protocol was immunoSEQ multiplex PCR, while the TCRdb copy is restricted to in-frame clones and leaves out a portion. The sample contains over 100,000 clones, roughly 86% of which appear only once. This sample is drawn from a study of blood T cell repertoires in COVID-19. The sequencing input was peripheral blood. This chain uses TRBV2 with TRBJ1-2; D remains unclear. This TCR came from a man aged 35 to 55 with acute or convalescent COVID-19. The CDR3 here is CASNPNTNYGYTF. The CDR3, as DNA: TGTGCCAGCAATCCAAACACTAACTATGGCTACACCTTC.